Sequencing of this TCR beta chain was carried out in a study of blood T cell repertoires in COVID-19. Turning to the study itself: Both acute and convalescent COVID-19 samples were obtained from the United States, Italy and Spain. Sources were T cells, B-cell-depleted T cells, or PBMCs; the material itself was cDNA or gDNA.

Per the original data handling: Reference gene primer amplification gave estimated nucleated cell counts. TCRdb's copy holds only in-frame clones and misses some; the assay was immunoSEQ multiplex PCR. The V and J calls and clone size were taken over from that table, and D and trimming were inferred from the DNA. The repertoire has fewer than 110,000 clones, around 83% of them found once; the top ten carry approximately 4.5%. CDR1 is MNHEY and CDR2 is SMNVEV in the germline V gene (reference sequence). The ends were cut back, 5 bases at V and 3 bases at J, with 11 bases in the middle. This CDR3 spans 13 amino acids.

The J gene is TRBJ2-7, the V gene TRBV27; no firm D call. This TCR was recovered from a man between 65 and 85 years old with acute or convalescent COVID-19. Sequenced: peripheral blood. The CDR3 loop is CASSTNIHYEQYF. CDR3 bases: TGTGCCAGCAGTACTAACATCCACTACGAGCAGTACTTC.